This T cell receptor (beta chain) comes out of a study of cytomegalovirus exposure and HLA in healthy donors. Across the whole study: A previous analysis identified approximately 120 million unique TCR beta sequences derived from around 200 million T cells.

This clone came up a few times. One junction end does not reproduce the germline sequence, and a read error may be involved. Germline CDR1 reads MNHNY; CDR2 reads SVGAGI (reference sequence). The CDR3 loop spans 15 amino acids. Amplification used 60 Vbeta primers and 13 Jbeta primers. TCRdb keeps only in-frame clones here, not all; method: immunoSEQ multiplex PCR. The sample yields about 190,000 clones, roughly 80% seen once. The clonotype was recovered from a woman under 40 in good health and CMV-seropositive. Sequencing was carried out using PBMCs. The rearrangement uses TRBV6-6 and TRBJ1-1, with D maybe TRBD1 (5 bases). CDR3 in DNA: TGTGCCAGCAGTTCCCCGGGACTAGTGAATACTGAAGCTTTCTTT. Encoded protein: CASSSPGLVNTEAFF.